In this sample, the clone carrying this T cell receptor beta chain is medium-sized. Its antigen is not known. The entry originates in a study of cytomegalovirus exposure and HLA in healthy donors. Study-wide points: Later analysis showed most CMV-associated TCR beta chains appearing HLA-restricted.

This PCR relied on a set of 60 Vbeta primers and 13 Jbeta primers. The protocol was immunoSEQ multiplex PCR, while the TCRdb copy is restricted to in-frame clones and leaves out a portion. The table lists over 150,000 clones, about four fifths of them singletons, with approximately 2.8% in the top ten. The V gene's germline CDR1 is SGHNT and CDR2 YYREEE (reference sequence). V was clipped by 0 bases and J by 4 bases, with 10 bases between them. The CDR3 has 15 residues. The source material was PBMCs. The chain couples TRBV5-4 to TRBJ1-4; no clear D gene. The receptor's source is a young man in good health and CMV-seronegative. The CDR3 here is CASSLDLEINEKLFF. CDR3 in DNA: TGTGCCAGCAGCTTGGATTTAGAGATTAATGAAAAACTGTTTTTT.